This T cell receptor (beta chain) was sequenced during a study of cytomegalovirus exposure and HLA in healthy donors. Study as a whole: Later analysis reported that the 110 or so validation repertoires shared the platform of the roughly 680 first-cohort repertoires. Study-level results: As confirmed in vitro, a few CMV-associated chains were specific for CMV antigens. The tendency of first-cohort TCR clusters to co-occur in the 120 validation repertoires was identified by a subsequent analysis.

In this sample, this clone turned up once. What it binds is not known. Here immunoSEQ multiplex PCR was the method, and the copy in TCRdb shows in-frame clones only, minus some. The repertoire holds more than 85,000 clones, with around nine tenths as singletons. There are 16 residues in the CDR3. Germline loops: CDR1 SGHTA, CDR2 FQGNSA. Trimming took 5 bases from V and 6 from J, leaving 22 bases between them. The rearrangement uses TRBV7-2 and TRBJ1-2; D not certain. This sequence was found in a woman under 40 in good health and CMV-seropositive. Sequenced material: PBMCs. As DNA, the CDR3 is TGTGCCAGCAGCATGCCTGGGTCCCCCATGAGGGATGGCTACACCTTC. Translated: CASSMPGSPMRDGYTF. Full variable domain (rest looked up from reference TRBV7-2 and TRBJ1-2): GAGVSQSPSNKVTEKGKDVELRCDPISGHTALYWYRQSLGQGLEFLIYFQGNSAPDKSGLPSDRFSAERTGGSVSTLTIQRTQQEDSAVYLCASSMPGSPMRDGYTFGSGTRLTVV.